The clone carrying this TCR beta chain came up many times. Its antigen is not identified. The sample originates from a study of beta chain features in type 1 diabetes. General observations from the study: Patients' naive, central memory and regulatory TCRB repertoires appeared more alike than those of healthy donors. A PCR bias possibly favoring shorter templates would apply equally to patients and controls.

Expressed TCRB transcripts were sequenced, since all the RNA that had been isolated was reverse transcribed. Clones were read by immunoSEQ multiplex PCR, and TCRdb kept only the in-frame ones, dropping some. There are about 160,000 clones in the sample; about 9.1% occur only once, and 2.3% lies in the top ten. Unmatched junction bases numbered 2, after V lost 5 bases and J lost 7 bases. Looked up from germline, CDR1 is WSHSY and CDR2 is SAAADI. The CDR3 totals 13 residues. The rearrangement uses TRBV10-2 and TRBJ1-5; 10 positions match TRBD1. The sample comprised central memory CD4+ T cells from blood. The receptor was isolated from a woman younger than 35 in good health. The CDR3 nucleotides are TGCGCCAGCAGTATGGGACAGGGGCAGCCCCAGCATTTT. This sequence encodes CASSMGQGQPQHF.